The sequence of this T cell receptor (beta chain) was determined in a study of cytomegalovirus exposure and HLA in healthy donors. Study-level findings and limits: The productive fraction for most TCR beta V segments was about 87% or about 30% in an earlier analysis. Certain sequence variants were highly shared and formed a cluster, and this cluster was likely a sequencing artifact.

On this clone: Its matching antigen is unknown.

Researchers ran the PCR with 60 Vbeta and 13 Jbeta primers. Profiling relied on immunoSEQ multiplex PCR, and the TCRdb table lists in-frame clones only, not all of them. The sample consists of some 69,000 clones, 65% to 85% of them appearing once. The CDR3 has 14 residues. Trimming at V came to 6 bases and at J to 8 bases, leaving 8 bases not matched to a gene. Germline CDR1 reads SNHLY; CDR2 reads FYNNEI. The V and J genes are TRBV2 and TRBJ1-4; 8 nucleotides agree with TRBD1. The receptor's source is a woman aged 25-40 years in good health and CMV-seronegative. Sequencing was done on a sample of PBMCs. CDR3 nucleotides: TGTGCCAGCAGCGTGACAGGGGTCGGCGAAAAACTGTTTTTT. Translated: CASSVTGVGEKLFF.